The rows below give T cell receptor beta chains drawn from one sample of a study of T cell clones after liver transplantation. Method: immunoSEQ multiplex PCR; TCRdb's copy keeps in-frame clones and lacks some. The data hold more than 45,000 clones, with less than 85% observed a single time. Source: CD4+ T cells from blood, taken at the approximately 16-month timepoint. The receptors come from a human patient who received a liver transplant. Certain T cells may be donor cells from the graft. CDR3s include the opening cysteine and the closing phenylalanine or tryptophan. The D gene is left open where the match is weak. Expanded clones get a size class; other rows say once, few or many, or leave the size out.

v_call: TRBV6-1; j_call: TRBJ2-5; d_call: TRBD2; clone_size: NA; cdr3_nt: TGTGCCAGCACCAGCGGGGGGGTGTCCCAAGAGACCCAGTACTTC; cdr3_aa: CASTSGGVSQETQYF
v_call: TRBV28; j_call: TRBJ1-1; d_call: NA; clone_size: NA; cdr3_nt: TGTGCCAGCAGTTCGACCCCGGGCCTTACCATGAACACTGAAGCTTTCTTT; cdr3_aa: CASSSTPGLTMNTEAFF
v_call: TRBV5-1; j_call: TRBJ1-4; d_call: NA; clone_size: NA; cdr3_nt: TGCGCCAGCAGCCCCGGGACCTTGATTAATGAAAAACTGTTTTTT; cdr3_aa: CASSPGTLINEKLFF
v_call: TRBV7-6; j_call: TRBJ1-4; d_call: NA; clone_size: NA; cdr3_nt: TGTGCCAGCAGCCTGGGGCAGGGGAATGAAAAACTGTTTTTT; cdr3_aa: CASSLGQGNEKLFF
v_call: TRBV15; j_call: TRBJ2-7; d_call: NA; clone_size: few; cdr3_nt: TGTGCCACCAGCATCACCTTCACAGGGATTAGAAACTACGAGCAGTACTTC; cdr3_aa: CATSITFTGIRNYEQYF
v_call: TRBV6-1; j_call: TRBJ2-2; d_call: NA; clone_size: NA; cdr3_nt: TGTGCCAGCAGGGGGATCCCAGGGTTGTTCGGGGAGCTGTTTTTT; cdr3_aa: CASRGIPGLFGELFF
v_call: TRBV15; j_call: TRBJ2-5; d_call: NA; clone_size: NA; cdr3_nt: TGTGCCACCAGCCCATCCCGACTCCTCCAAGAGACCCAGTACTTC; cdr3_aa: CATSPSRLLQETQYF
v_call: TRBV11-3; j_call: TRBJ2-1; d_call: TRBD2; clone_size: once; cdr3_nt: TGTGCCAGCACCATCGGGGCGGGAGGGCCCGGGGAGCAGTTCTTC; cdr3_aa: CASTIGAGGPGEQFF
v_call: TRBV30; j_call: TRBJ2-5; d_call: NA; clone_size: NA; cdr3_nt: TGTGCCTGGAGTGTAGGGTTTTCACGGGAAGAGACCCAGTACTTC; cdr3_aa: CAWSVGFSREETQYF
v_call: TRBV5-1; j_call: TRBJ2-3; d_call: TRBD1; clone_size: few; cdr3_nt: TGCGCCAGCAGCTCCGCTACAGGGGCTGGCACAGATACGCAGTATTTT; cdr3_aa: CASSSATGAGTDTQYF
v_call: TRBV5-1; j_call: TRBJ2-5; d_call: TRBD2; clone_size: few; cdr3_nt: TGCGCCAGCAGCCCGGGACTAGACCAAGAGACCCAGTACTTC; cdr3_aa: CASSPGLDQETQYF
v_call: TRBV28; j_call: TRBJ2-3; d_call: NA; clone_size: NA; cdr3_nt: TGTGCCAGCAGCCGACTGAACGCGTTTCCAGATACGCAGTATTTT; cdr3_aa: CASSRLNAFPDTQYF
v_call: TRBV6-5; j_call: TRBJ2-5; d_call: TRBD1; clone_size: NA; cdr3_nt: TGTGCCAGCAGTACAGGGGCGTGGGAGACCCAGTACTTC; cdr3_aa: CASSTGAWETQYF
v_call: TRBV30; j_call: TRBJ1-3; d_call: NA; clone_size: NA; cdr3_nt: TGTGCCTGGAAGGGGGGGCAGAGCTCTGGAAACACCATATATTTT; cdr3_aa: CAWKGGQSSGNTIYF
v_call: TRBV7-2; j_call: TRBJ2-1; d_call: NA; clone_size: few; cdr3_nt: TGTGCCAGCAGCAGGGGGGGCAGCTCCTACAATGAGCAGTTCTTC; cdr3_aa: CASSRGGSSYNEQFF
v_call: TRBV14; j_call: TRBJ2-1; d_call: NA; clone_size: NA; cdr3_nt: TGTGCCAGCAGCCCACTGGATATCTACAATGAGCAGTTCTTC; cdr3_aa: CASSPLDIYNEQFF
v_call: TRBV7-2; j_call: TRBJ1-2; d_call: NA; clone_size: NA; cdr3_nt: TGTGCCAGCAGCTTTATAGGAGGGGCCACTAACTATGGCTACACCTTC; cdr3_aa: CASSFIGGATNYGYTF
v_call: TRBV19; j_call: TRBJ2-7; d_call: NA; clone_size: many; cdr3_nt: TGTGCCAGTAGTATAGGTGCCGGAAACTACGAGCAGTACTTC; cdr3_aa: CASSIGAGNYEQYF
v_call: TRBV10-2; j_call: TRBJ1-5; d_call: NA; clone_size: NA; cdr3_nt: TGCGCCAGCGTCGACCGCTACAATCAGCCCCAGCATTTT; cdr3_aa: CASVDRYNQPQHF
v_call: TRBV19; j_call: TRBJ2-2; d_call: TRBD1; clone_size: NA; cdr3_nt: TGTGCCAGTAGTATAGGAGGGACAGGGACCGGGGAGCTGTTTTTT; cdr3_aa: CASSIGGTGTGELFF
v_call: TRBV11-2; j_call: TRBJ1-2; d_call: NA; clone_size: once; cdr3_nt: TGTGCCAGCAGCTCTACAGGGAATGAAGATGGCTACACCTTC; cdr3_aa: CASSSTGNEDGYTF
v_call: TRBV11-2; j_call: TRBJ1-2; d_call: NA; clone_size: NA; cdr3_nt: TGTGCCAGCAGCCCCGACGGCGGGGCAGGTTATGGCTACACCTTC; cdr3_aa: CASSPDGGAGYGYTF
v_call: TRBV6-1; j_call: TRBJ1-1; d_call: TRBD1; clone_size: NA; cdr3_nt: TGTGCCAGTCCCCGAAGGGGGCTCGCTGAAGCTTTCTTT; cdr3_aa: CASPRRGLAEAFF
v_call: TRBV5-1; j_call: TRBJ1-2; d_call: NA; clone_size: NA; cdr3_nt: TGCGCCAGCAGCTTGGATACAGATTATGGCTACACCTTC; cdr3_aa: CASSLDTDYGYTF
v_call: TRBV11-3; j_call: TRBJ2-3; d_call: TRBD2; clone_size: NA; cdr3_nt: TGTGCCAGCAGCTTAGCGGGGACTAGCGGGAGAGATACGCAGTATTTT; cdr3_aa: CASSLAGTSGRDTQYF
v_call: TRBV7-2; j_call: TRBJ1-1; d_call: NA; clone_size: NA; cdr3_nt: TGTGCCAGCAGCTTCGCCGGGGCCTTGAACACTGAAGCTTTCTTT; cdr3_aa: CASSFAGALNTEAFF
v_call: TRBV7-2; j_call: TRBJ1-5; d_call: NA; clone_size: once; cdr3_nt: TGTGCCAGCAGCCCCGGGACACACCTTAGCAATCAGCCCCAGCATTTT; cdr3_aa: CASSPGTHLSNQPQHF
v_call: TRBV2; j_call: TRBJ1-1; d_call: TRBD1; clone_size: NA; cdr3_nt: TGTGCCAGCAGGCGACACCTAAGGACAGGGGGAGGCACTGAAGCTTTCTTT; cdr3_aa: CASRRHLRTGGGTEAFF
v_call: TRBV4-1; j_call: TRBJ2-2; d_call: NA; clone_size: NA; cdr3_nt: TGCGCCAGCAGCCAAGATGGGAGGCTCACCGGGGAGCTGTTTTTT; cdr3_aa: CASSQDGRLTGELFF
v_call: TRBV5-1; j_call: TRBJ2-5; d_call: TRBD2; clone_size: once; cdr3_nt: TGCGCCAGCAGCCGACGGGGACTAGCGGGGGGCCTTAAGTACTTC; cdr3_aa: CASSRRGLAGGLKYF
v_call: TRBV28; j_call: TRBJ1-3; d_call: NA; clone_size: NA; cdr3_nt: TGTGCCAGCATAGAAGGGAATTTTGGAAACACCATATATTTT; cdr3_aa: CASIEGNFGNTIYF
v_call: TRBV15; j_call: TRBJ2-3; d_call: NA; clone_size: NA; cdr3_nt: TGTGCCACCAGCAGGGCCACAGATACGCAGTATTTT; cdr3_aa: CATSRATDTQYF
v_call: TRBV6-1; j_call: TRBJ1-6; d_call: TRBD1; clone_size: few; cdr3_nt: TGTGCCAGCCGGACAGGCAGGGACGGTAATTCACCCCTCCACTTT; cdr3_aa: CASRTGRDGNSPLHF
v_call: TRBV7-9; j_call: TRBJ1-6; d_call: TRBD1; clone_size: few; cdr3_nt: TGTGCCAGCAGCTTAGGACAGGGGGGTTATAATTCACCCCTCCACTTT; cdr3_aa: CASSLGQGGYNSPLHF
v_call: TRBV11-2; j_call: TRBJ2-5; d_call: NA; clone_size: once; cdr3_nt: TGTGCCAGCAGCTCCCGGTCGAGTGGTGAGACCCAGTACTTC; cdr3_aa: CASSSRSSGETQYF
v_call: TRBV7-9; j_call: TRBJ1-2; d_call: NA; clone_size: medium-sized; cdr3_nt: TGTGCCAGCAGCTCCTCCGCTATCCCCTACACCTTC; cdr3_aa: CASSSSAIPYTF